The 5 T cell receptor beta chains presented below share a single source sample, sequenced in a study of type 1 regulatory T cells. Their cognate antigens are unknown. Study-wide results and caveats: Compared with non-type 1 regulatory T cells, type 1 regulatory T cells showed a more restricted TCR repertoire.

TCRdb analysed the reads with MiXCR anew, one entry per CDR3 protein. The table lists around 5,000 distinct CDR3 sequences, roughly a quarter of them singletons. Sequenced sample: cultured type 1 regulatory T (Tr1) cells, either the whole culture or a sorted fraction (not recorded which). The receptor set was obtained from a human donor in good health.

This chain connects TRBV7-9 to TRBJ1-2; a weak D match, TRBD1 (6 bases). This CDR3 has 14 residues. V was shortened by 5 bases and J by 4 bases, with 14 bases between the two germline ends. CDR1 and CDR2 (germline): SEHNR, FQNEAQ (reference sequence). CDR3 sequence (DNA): TGTGCCAGCAGCCACGGGGGCGCTACCTATGGCTACACCTTC. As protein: CASSHGGATYGYTF.

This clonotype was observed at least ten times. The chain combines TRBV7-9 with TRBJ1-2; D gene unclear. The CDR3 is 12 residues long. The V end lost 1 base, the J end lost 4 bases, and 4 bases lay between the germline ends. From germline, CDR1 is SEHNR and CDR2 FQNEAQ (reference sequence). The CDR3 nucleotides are TGTGCCAGCAGCTTAGGGTCCTATGGCTACACCTTC. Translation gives CASSLGSYGYTF.

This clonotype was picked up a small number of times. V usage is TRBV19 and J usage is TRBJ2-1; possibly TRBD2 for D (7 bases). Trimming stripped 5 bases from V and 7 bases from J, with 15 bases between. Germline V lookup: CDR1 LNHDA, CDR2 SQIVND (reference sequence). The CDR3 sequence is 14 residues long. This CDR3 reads CASSGGGPWNEQFF. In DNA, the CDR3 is TGTGCCAGTAGTGGGGGGGGGCCCTGGAATGAGCAGTTCTTC. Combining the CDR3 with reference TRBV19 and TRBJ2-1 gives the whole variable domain DGGITQSPKYLFRKEGQNVTLSCEQNLNHDAMYWYRQDPGQGLRLIYYSQIVNDFQKGDIAEGYSVSREKKESFPLTVTSAQKNPTAFYLCASSGGGPWNEQFFGPGTRLTVL.

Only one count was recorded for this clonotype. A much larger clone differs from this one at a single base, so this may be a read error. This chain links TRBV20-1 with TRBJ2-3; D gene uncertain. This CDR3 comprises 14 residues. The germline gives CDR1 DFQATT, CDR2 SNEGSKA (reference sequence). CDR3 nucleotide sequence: TGCAGTGTCCCATCGGGCGCCCTCACAGATACGCAGAATTTT. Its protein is CSVPSGALTDTQNF.

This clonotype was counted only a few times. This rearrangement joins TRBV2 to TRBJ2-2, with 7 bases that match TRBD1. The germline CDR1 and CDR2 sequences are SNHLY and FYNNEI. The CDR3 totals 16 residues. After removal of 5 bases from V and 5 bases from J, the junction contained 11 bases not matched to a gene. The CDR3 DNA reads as TGTGCCAGCAGTCCAGACAGGGCCGGAAGAACCGGGGAGCTGTTTTTT. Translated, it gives CASSPDRAGRTGELFF.